The rows below give T cell receptor beta chains drawn from one sample of a study. From the reads, TCRdb called clonotypes with MiXCR, one entry per CDR3 protein. The sample carries 12,000 to 15,000 distinct CDR3 sequences, around 34% recorded once. The sequencing sample was made of blood. These TCRs come from a human donor. Both conserved end residues are part of each CDR3. A D gene is named only where the DNA matches it firmly. For some rows the clone size is stated as once, few or many, or as a class when expanded; others skip it.

V gene,D gene,clone size,J gene,CDR3 DNA,CDR3 protein
TRBV4-3,-,-,TRBJ1-6,TGCGCCAGCAGCCAAAGCACGGCGGGTTCACCCCTCCACTTT,CASSQSTAGSPLHF
TRBV4-2,-,many,TRBJ2-7,TGTGCCAGCAGCCCCGGAGACGCCGCAACCTACGAGCAGTACTTC,CASSPGDAATYEQYF
TRBV5-1,TRBD2,-,TRBJ2-2,TGCGCCAGCATAGGGACTAGTTCGAACACCGGGGAGCTGTTTTTT,CASIGTSSNTGELFF
TRBV4-2,-,-,TRBJ2-7,TGTGCCAGCAGCCCAGACAGGACTAATCGCGAGCAGTACTTC,CASSPDRTNREQYF
TRBV15,-,few,TRBJ2-4,TGTGCCACCAGCAGAGATACCAAAAACATTCAGTACTTC,CATSRDTKNIQYF
TRBV29-1,-,-,TRBJ2-1,TGCAGCGTTGATACCCCGTACCCGGGGACTGAGCAGTTCTTC,CSVDTPYPGTEQFF
TRBV4-3,-,few,TRBJ2-3,TGCGCCAGCAGCCAATACGGGGAGACAGATACGCAGTATTTT,CASSQYGETDTQYF
TRBV7-3,-,once,TRBJ2-1,TGTGCCAGCAGCTTAGAGGGGGTAGAGCAGTTCTTC,CASSLEGVEQFF
TRBV28,-,-,TRBJ2-2,TGTGCCAGCAGTTCGATAAGCGGGCCGCCATGGAGGGAGCTGTTTTTT,CASSSISGPPWRELFF
TRBV20-1,-,-,TRBJ2-5,TGCAGTTCGATAAGCGGCCGCCATGGAGGGCAAGAGACCCAGTACTTC,CSSISGRHGGQETQYF
TRBV6-2/TRBV6-3,-,medium-sized,TRBJ1-5,TGTGCCAGCAGTTACGGGTCAGGAAAGTATCAGCCCCAGCATTTT,CASSYGSGKYQPQHF
TRBV4-2,-,few,TRBJ2-7,TGTGCCAGCAGCCAAGGAGTAGACTACGAGCAGTACTTC,CASSQGVDYEQYF
TRBV14,-,many,TRBJ2-2,TGTGCCAGCAGCCAAAATCAAGTGAAGGCCGGGGAGCTGTTTTTT,CASSQNQVKAGELFF
TRBV4-2,-,medium-sized,TRBJ1-3,TGTGCCAGCAGCCTCCGGGGAGGTGGAAACACCATATATTTT,CASSLRGGGNTIYF
TRBV30,-,medium-sized,TRBJ2-6,TGTGCCTGGAGGGCCCGTGAGCGGAGAATCTCTGGGGCCAACGTCCTGACTTTC,CAWRARERRISGANVLTF
TRBV30,-,-,TRBJ2-7,TGTGCCTGGACAGGGTTGGCCGAGCAGTACTTC,CAWTGLAEQYF
TRBV4-3,-,medium-sized,TRBJ1-5,TGCGCCAGCAGCCAAGATCACCTAGGTGGCAATCAGCCCCAGCATTTT,CASSQDHLGGNQPQHF
TRBV7-8,-,many,TRBJ2-1,TGTGCCAGCAGCAGCGGAGTCGGGGGTGGCCCCTACAATGAGCAGTTCTTC,CASSSGVGGGPYNEQFF
TRBV4-3,-,medium-sized,TRBJ2-3,TGCGCCAGCAGCCAGGGGACTCTCCTCACAGATACGCAGTATTTT,CASSQGTLLTDTQYF
TRBV27,-,-,TRBJ2-1,TGTGCCAGCAGTTTAGGGAGCCGGACCTACAATGAGCAGTTCTTC,CASSLGSRTYNEQFF
TRBV14,-,-,TRBJ1-5,TGTGCCAGCCGTCGCGCTGAGACCCAGCATTTT,CASRRAETQHF
TRBV6-2/TRBV6-3,-,medium-sized,TRBJ2-7,TGTGCCAGCAGTCTTACGTACGAGCAGTACTTC,CASSLTYEQYF
TRBV4-3,-,many,TRBJ2-2,TGCGCCAGCAGCCAAGCTCCGTTGGGGGCCGGGGAGCTGTTTTTT,CASSQAPLGAGELFF
TRBV19,TRBD2,medium-sized,TRBJ2-3,TGTGCCAGTACCACGGGTCTAGCGGAACGCACAGATACGCAGTATTTT,CASTTGLAERTDTQYF
TRBV18,-,medium-sized,TRBJ2-1,TGTGCCAGCTCACGTGACAATGAGCAGTTCTTC,CASSRDNEQFF
TRBV29-1,TRBD1,once,TRBJ1-1,TGCAGCGTTGACAGGGGGCCCACTGAAGCTTTCTTT,CSVDRGPTEAFF
TRBV5-1,TRBD2,-,TRBJ2-3,TGCGCCAGCCAAGATAGGACTAGCGGGAGTAGTGCAGATACGCAGTATTTT,CASQDRTSGSSADTQYF
TRBV18,TRBD2,medium-sized,TRBJ2-1,TGTGCCAGCTCACCACTTCCCGTGAGTAGCGGGAGCAATGAGCAGTTCTTC,CASSPLPVSSGSNEQFF
TRBV4-2,-,-,TRBJ2-1,TGTGCCAGCAGCCAAGACGGGCTAGACAATGAGCAGTTCTTC,CASSQDGLDNEQFF
TRBV4-3,TRBD1,many,TRBJ2-7,TGCGCCAGCAGCCAGGCTGGGACAGGGCACTCCTCCTACGAGCAGTACTTC,CASSQAGTGHSSYEQYF
TRBV29-1,-,medium-sized,TRBJ2-7,TGCAGCGTTGAGGTAGGGACCGGTCGGAGGGAGCAGTACTTC,CSVEVGTGRREQYF
TRBV29-1,-,many,TRBJ1-2,TGCAGCGTTGAAGGGAGAATTCATGGCTACACCTTC,CSVEGRIHGYTF
TRBV28,TRBD2,few,TRBJ2-1,TGTGCCAGCAGCTCGGCCGGGACAGGGAAGACTAGCGGGGTTTTCAATGAGCAGTTCTTC,CASSSAGTGKTSGVFNEQFF
TRBV4-2,TRBD2,many,TRBJ2-3,TGTGCCAGCAGCCAACTTGATGGACTAGCGGGGAGGGCAGATACGCAGTATTTT,CASSQLDGLAGRADTQYF
TRBV4-3,-,medium-sized,TRBJ2-1,TGCGCCAGCAGCCAGGAACCGGGACATCCTGTGGGTGAGCAGTTCTTC,CASSQEPGHPVGEQFF
TRBV29-1,TRBD1,many,TRBJ1-1,TGCAGCGTTGACCCGGGACAGGGTGGACAAATTGCTGAAGCTTTCTTT,CSVDPGQGGQIAEAFF
TRBV18,-,many,TRBJ2-3,TGTGCCAGCTCAAGGCTGGCGCGCACAGATACGCAGTATTTT,CASSRLARTDTQYF
TRBV4-2,-,many,TRBJ2-7,TGTGCCAGCAGCCGGTTTTTCGCATACGAGCAGTACTTC,CASSRFFAYEQYF
TRBV14,-,medium-sized,TRBJ1-1,TGTGCCAGCAGCCAGGGTCCAGGGGTGAACACTGAAGCTTTCTTT,CASSQGPGVNTEAFF
TRBV5-1,TRBD2,-,TRBJ2-1,TGCGCCAGCAGCCCCCGGGGGGACAATGAGCAGTTCTTC,CASSPRGDNEQFF
TRBV29-1,TRBD1,medium-sized,TRBJ2-5,TGCAGCGTTTCGTCCGGGACAGGGAAAGAGACCCAGTACTTC,CSVSSGTGKETQYF
TRBV30,-,-,TRBJ1-1,TGTGCCTGGGTGGGGCTAGCGGGGGGACAAAGGAACACTGAAGCTTTCTTT,CAWVGLAGGQRNTEAFF
TRBV29-1,-,-,TRBJ2-7,TGCAGCTTGGGGGCGGAAGGGAACGAGCAGTACTTC,CSLGAEGNEQYF
TRBV4-2,TRBD2,large,TRBJ2-1,TGTGCCAGCAGCCAAGGGGGACTAGCGGGACATAATGAGCAGTTCTTC,CASSQGGLAGHNEQFF
TRBV30,TRBD1,-,TRBJ1-1,TGTGCCTGGAGTGACAGGGGGCGGAACGCCGTGAACACTGAAGCTTTCTTT,CAWSDRGRNAVNTEAFF
TRBV4-2,TRBD1,many,TRBJ2-2,TGTGCCAGCAGAGGCGAGACAGGGTCCGGGGAGCTGTTTTTT,CASRGETGSGELFF
TRBV6-2/TRBV6-3,TRBD2,-,TRBJ2-4,TGTGCCAGCAGTTTGAGCGGGATAACCAAAAACATTCAGTACTTC,CASSLSGITKNIQYF
TRBV18,-,many,TRBJ2-4,TGTGCCAGCACCGGGGGAGCCAAAAACATTCAGTACTTC,CASTGGAKNIQYF
TRBV4-2,-,medium-sized,TRBJ2-3,TGTGCCAGCAGCCAAGGGCGAACAGGTGGGACAGATACGCAGTATTTT,CASSQGRTGGTDTQYF
TRBV4-2,TRBD2,-,TRBJ2-2,TGTGCCAGCAGCCAAGTACCTAGCGGGAGACCCACCGGGGAGCTGTTTTTT,CASSQVPSGRPTGELFF
TRBV5-1,TRBD2,few,TRBJ2-5,TGCGCCAGCAGAATGTGGGGGGGTCTTCAAGAGACCCAGTACTTC,CASRMWGGLQETQYF
TRBV20-1,-,many,TRBJ2-2,TGCAGTGCTCCCAGACCCGTATCTTCGTCCGGGGAGCTGTTTTTT,CSAPRPVSSSGELFF
TRBV29-1,TRBD1,many,TRBJ2-3,TGCAGCGTCGCCGGGACGGGACAGGGGGGATACACGCAGTATTTT,CSVAGTGQGGYTQYF
TRBV6-2/TRBV6-3,TRBD2,-,TRBJ2-1,TGTGCCAGCAGTAACCCGGGACTAGGGACCAATGAGCAGTTCTTC,CASSNPGLGTNEQFF